What follows is one T cell receptor beta chain and its context. The immunoSEQ assay was v3.0, run at survey level. Libraries were prepared by immunoSEQ multiplex PCR; TCRdb keeps only in-frame clonotypes and omits some of them. The sample yields 30,000 to 40,000 clones, approximately 97% seen once. With V trimmed by 4 bases and J by 6 bases, 10 bases remained unmatched. The CDR3 has 17 amino acids. Germline CDR1 is LGHNA and CDR2 is YSLEER. This sample stems from a study of long-term antiretroviral therapy in people with HIV. The gene calls are TRBV4-3 and TRBJ2-1; 12 nucleotides agree with TRBD2. The sample consisted of unsorted PBMCs, taken 6.9 years after starting antiretroviral therapy. The sequence was collected from a man aged 25 to 40 with HIV. The CDR3 loop is CASSRAASGRGVNEQFF. The CDR3, as DNA: TGCGCCAGCAGCCGAGCGGCTAGCGGGAGGGGGGTCAATGAGCAGTTCTTC.